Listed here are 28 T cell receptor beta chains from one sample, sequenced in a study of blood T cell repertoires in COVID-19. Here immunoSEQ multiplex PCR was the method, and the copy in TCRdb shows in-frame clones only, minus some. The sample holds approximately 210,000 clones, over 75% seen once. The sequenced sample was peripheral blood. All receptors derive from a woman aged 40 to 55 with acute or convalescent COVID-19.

CDR3 protein: CATRREGIRNTIYF. CDR3 coding DNA: TGTGCCACCAGACGGGAGGGGATCCGAAACACCATATATTTT. V gene TRBV19 combines with J gene TRBJ1-3; possible D gene TRBD1, 5 bases. CDR3 length equals 14 residues. The V and J ends lost 10 bases and 5 bases respectively, with 18 bases between them. Germline CDR1 and CDR2: LNHDA and SQIVND (reference sequence).

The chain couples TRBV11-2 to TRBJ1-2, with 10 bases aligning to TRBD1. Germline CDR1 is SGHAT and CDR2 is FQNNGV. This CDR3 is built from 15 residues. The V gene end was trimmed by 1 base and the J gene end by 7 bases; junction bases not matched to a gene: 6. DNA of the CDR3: TGTGCCAGCAGCTTAGGGACAGGGGGATGGATTGGCTACACCTTC. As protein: CASSLGTGGWIGYTF. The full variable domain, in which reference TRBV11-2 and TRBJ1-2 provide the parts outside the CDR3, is EAGVAQSPRYKIIEKRQSVAFWCNPISGHATLYWYQQILGQGPKLLIQFQNNGVVDDSQLPKDRFSAERLKGVDSTLKIQPAKLEDSAVYLCASSLGTGGWIGYTFGSGTRLTVV.

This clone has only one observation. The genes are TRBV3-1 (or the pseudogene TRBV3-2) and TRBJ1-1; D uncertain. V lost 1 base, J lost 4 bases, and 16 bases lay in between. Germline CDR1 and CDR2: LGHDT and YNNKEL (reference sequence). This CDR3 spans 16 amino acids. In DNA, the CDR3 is TGTGCCAGCAGCCAAGGAGGATTAAGTTTACTCACTGAAGCTTTCTTT. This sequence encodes CASSQGGLSLLTEAFF.

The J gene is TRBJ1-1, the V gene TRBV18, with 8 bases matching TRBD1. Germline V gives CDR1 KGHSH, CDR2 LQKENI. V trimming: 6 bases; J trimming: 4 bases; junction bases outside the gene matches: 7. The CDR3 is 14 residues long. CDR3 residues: CASSGTGRGTEAFF. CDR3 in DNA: TGTGCCAGCTCGGGGACAGGTCGGGGCACTGAAGCTTTCTTT.

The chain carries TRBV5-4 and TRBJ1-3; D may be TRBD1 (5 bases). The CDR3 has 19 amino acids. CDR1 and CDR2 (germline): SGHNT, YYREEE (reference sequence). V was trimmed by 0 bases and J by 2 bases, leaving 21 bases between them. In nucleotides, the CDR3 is TGTGCCAGCAGCTTGGAGCCATACGCATTGGGGGGAACTGGAAACACCATATATTTT. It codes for CASSLEPYALGGTGNTIYF.

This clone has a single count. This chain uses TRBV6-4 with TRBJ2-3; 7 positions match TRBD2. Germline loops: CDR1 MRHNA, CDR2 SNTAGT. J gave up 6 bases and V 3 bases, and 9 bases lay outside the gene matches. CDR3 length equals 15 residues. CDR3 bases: TGTGCCAGCAGTGAGGGAGGAGGACTAGGCGATACGCAGTATTTT. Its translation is CASSEGGGLGDTQYF.

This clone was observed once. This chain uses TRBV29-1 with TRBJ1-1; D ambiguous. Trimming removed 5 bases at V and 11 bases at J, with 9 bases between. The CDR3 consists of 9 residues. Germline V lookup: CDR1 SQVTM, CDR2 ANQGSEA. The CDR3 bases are TGCAGCGTTTATTCCCGGGCTTTCTTT. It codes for CSVYSRAFF. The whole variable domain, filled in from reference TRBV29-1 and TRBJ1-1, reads SAVISQKPSRDICQRGTSLTIQCQVDSQVTMMFWYRQQPGQSLTLIATANQGSEATYESGFVIDKFPISRPNLTFSTLTVSNMSPEDSSIYLCSVYSRAFFGQGTRLTVV.

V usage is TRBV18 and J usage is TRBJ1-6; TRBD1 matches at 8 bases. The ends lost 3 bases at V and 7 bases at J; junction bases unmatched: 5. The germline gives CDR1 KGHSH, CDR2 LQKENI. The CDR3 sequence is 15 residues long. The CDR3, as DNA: TGTGCCAGCTCACCGGACAGGGCCACCAATTCACCCCTCCACTTT. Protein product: CASSPDRATNSPLHF.

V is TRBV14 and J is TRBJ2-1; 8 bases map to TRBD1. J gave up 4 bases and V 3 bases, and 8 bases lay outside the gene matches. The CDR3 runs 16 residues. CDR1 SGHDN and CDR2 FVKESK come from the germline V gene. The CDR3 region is CASSHPGGGLYNEQFF. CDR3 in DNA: TGTGCCAGCAGCCACCCAGGGGGCGGGTTGTACAATGAGCAGTTCTTC. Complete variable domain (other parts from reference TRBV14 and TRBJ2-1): EAGVTQFPSHSVIEKGQTVTLRCDPISGHDNLYWYRRVMGKEIKFLLHFVKESKQDESGMPNNRFLAERTGGTYSTLKVQPAELEDSGVYFCASSHPGGGLYNEQFFGPGTRLTVL.

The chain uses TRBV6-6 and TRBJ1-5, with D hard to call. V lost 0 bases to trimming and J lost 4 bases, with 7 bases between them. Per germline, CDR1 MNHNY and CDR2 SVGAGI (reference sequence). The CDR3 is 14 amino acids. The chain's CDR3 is CASSYSTENQPQHF. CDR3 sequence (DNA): TGTGCCAGCAGTTACTCAACAGAGAATCAGCCCCAGCATTTT.

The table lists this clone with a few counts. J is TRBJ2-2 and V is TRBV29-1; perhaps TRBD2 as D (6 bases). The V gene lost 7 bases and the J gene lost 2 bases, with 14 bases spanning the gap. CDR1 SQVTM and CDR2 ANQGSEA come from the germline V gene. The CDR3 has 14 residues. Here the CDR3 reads CSARRGGNTGELFF. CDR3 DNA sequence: TGCAGCGCAAGGCGGGGCGGTAACACCGGGGAGCTGTTTTTT.

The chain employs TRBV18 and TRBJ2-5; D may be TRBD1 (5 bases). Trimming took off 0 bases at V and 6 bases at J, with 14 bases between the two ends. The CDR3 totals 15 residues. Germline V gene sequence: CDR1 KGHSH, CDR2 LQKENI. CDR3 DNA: TGTGCCAGCTCACCACCGGTGGGCAGGGATCAGACCCAGTACTTC. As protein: CASSPPVGRDQTQYF.

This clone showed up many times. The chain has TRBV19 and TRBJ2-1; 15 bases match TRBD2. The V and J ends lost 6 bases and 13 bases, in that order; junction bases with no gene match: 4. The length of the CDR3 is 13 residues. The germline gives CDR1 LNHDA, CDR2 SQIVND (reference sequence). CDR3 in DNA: TGTGCCAGTAGCGGACTAGCGGGGGGGCTTCAGTTCTTC. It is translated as CASSGLAGGLQFF.

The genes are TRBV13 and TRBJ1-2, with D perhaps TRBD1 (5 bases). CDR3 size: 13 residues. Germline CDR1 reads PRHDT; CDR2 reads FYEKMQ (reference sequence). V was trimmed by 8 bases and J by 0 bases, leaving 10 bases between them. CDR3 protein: CASERGTNYGYTF. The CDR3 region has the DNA TGTGCCAGCGAGCGGGGGACTAACTATGGCTACACCTTC.

The CDR3 coding sequence is TGCGCCAGCAGCTTGGGGATGGACAGGCTGAGCTCTGGAAACACCATATATTTT. This sequence encodes CASSLGMDRLSSGNTIYF. This chain connects TRBV5-1 to TRBJ1-3; 7 bases fit TRBD1. The CDR3 is made up of 18 amino acids. With V trimmed by 0 bases and J by 0 bases, 9 bases remained unmatched. The germline V gene encodes CDR1 SGHRS and CDR2 YFSETQ.

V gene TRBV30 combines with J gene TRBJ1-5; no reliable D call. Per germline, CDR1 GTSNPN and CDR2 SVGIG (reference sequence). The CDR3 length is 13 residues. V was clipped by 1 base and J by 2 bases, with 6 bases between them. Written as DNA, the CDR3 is TGTGCCTGGAGTGGTATTGGCAATCAGCCCCAGCATTTT. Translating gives CAWSGIGNQPQHF.

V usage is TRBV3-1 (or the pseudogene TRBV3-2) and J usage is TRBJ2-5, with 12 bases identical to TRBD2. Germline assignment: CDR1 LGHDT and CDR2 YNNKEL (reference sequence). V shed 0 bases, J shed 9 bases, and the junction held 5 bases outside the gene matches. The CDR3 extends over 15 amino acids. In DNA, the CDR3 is TGTGCCAGCAGCCAAGAAGGACTAGCGGGGTTGGCCCAGTACTTC. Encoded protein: CASSQEGLAGLAQYF.

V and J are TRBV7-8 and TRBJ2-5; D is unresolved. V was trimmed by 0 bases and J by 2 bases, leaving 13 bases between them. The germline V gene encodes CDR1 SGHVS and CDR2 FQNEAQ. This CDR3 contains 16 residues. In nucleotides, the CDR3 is TGTGCCAGCAGCTTAGCGCCTGTATCCAGGCAAGAGACCCAGTACTTC. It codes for CASSLAPVSRQETQYF.

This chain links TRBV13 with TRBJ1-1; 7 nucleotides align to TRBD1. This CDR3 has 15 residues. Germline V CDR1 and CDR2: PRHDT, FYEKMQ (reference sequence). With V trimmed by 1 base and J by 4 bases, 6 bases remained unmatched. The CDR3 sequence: CASSLDRQGVTEAFF. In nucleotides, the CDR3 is TGTGCCAGCAGCTTAGACCGTCAGGGGGTCACTGAAGCTTTCTTT.

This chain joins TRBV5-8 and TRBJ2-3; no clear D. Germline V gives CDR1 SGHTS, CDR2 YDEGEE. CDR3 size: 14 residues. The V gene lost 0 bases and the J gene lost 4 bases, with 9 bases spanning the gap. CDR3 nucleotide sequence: TGTGCCAGCAGCTTGGCCGTCTTTGCAGATACGCAGTATTTT. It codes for CASSLAVFADTQYF.

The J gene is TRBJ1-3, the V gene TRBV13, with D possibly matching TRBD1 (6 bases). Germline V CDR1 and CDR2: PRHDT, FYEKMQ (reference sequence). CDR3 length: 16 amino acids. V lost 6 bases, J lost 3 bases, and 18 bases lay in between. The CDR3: CASSSYNGQLGNTIYF. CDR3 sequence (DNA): TGTGCCAGCAGTTCGTATAACGGACAGCTTGGAAACACCATATATTTT.

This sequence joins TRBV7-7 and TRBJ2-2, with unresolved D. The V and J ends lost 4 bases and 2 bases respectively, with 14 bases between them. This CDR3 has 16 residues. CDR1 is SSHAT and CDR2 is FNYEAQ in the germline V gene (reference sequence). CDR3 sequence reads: CASSSHTPPNTGELFF. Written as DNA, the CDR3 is TGTGCCAGCAGCTCTCACACGCCGCCTAACACCGGGGAGCTGTTTTTT.

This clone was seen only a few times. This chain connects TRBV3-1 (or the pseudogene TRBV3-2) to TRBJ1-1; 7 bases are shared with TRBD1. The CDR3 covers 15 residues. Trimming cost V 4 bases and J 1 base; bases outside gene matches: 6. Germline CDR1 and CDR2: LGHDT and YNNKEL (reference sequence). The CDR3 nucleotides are TGTGCCAGCAGCCTTAAGGGGGCGCGGAACACTGAAGCTTTCTTT. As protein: CASSLKGARNTEAFF.

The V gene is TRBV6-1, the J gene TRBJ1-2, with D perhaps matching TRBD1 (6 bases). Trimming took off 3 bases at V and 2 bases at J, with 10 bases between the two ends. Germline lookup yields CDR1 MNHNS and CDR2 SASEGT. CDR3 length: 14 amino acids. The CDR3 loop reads CASSDGDINYGYTF. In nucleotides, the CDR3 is TGTGCCAGCAGTGATGGGGACATCAACTATGGCTACACCTTC.

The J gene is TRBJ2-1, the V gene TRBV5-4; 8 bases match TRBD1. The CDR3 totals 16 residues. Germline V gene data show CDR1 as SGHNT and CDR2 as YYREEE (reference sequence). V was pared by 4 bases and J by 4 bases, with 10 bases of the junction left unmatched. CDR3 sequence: CASSPRQGHTYNEQFF. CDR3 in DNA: TGTGCCAGCAGCCCGAGACAGGGGCATACGTACAATGAGCAGTTCTTC.

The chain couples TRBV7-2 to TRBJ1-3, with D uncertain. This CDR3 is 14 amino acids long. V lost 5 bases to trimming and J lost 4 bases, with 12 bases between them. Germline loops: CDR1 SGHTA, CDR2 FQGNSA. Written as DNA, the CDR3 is TGTGCCAGCAGCCATACAGTCTCCGGAAACACCATATATTTT. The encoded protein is CASSHTVSGNTIYF. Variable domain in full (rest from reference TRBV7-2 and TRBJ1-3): GAGVSQSPSNKVTEKGKDVELRCDPISGHTALYWYRQSLGQGLEFLIYFQGNSAPDKSGLPSDRFSAERTGGSVSTLTIQRTQQEDSAVYLCASSHTVSGNTIYFGEGSWLTVV.

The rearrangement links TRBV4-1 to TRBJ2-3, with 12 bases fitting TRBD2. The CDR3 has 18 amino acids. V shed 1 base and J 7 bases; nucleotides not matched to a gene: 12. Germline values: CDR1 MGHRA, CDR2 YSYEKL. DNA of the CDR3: TGCGCCAGCAGCCAAGTGGGGAGGACTAGCGGGGACCGAAATACGCAGTATTTT. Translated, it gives CASSQVGRTSGDRNTQYF.

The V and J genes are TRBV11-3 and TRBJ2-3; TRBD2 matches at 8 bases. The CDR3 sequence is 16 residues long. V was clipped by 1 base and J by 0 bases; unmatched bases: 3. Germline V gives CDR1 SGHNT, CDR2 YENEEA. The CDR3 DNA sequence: TGTGCCAGCAGCTTAGGGGCGGGGGGCAGCACAGATACGCAGTATTTT. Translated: CASSLGAGGSTDTQYF.